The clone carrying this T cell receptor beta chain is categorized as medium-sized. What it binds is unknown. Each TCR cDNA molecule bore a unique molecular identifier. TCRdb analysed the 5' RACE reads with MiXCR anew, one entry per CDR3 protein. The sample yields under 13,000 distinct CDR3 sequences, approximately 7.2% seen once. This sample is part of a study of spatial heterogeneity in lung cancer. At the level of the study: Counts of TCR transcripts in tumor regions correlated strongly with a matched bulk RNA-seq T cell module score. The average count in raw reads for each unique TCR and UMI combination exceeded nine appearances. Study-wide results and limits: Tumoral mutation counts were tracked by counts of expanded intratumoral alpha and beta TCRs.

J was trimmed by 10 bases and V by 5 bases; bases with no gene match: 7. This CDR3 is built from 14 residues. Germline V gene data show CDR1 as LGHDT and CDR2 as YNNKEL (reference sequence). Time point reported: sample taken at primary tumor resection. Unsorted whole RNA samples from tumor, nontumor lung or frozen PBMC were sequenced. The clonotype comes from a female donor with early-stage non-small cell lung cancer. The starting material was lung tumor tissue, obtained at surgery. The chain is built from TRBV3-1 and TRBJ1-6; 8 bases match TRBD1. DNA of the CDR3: TGTGCCAGCAGCTCCGGGACAGGAGAGTCACCCCTCCACTTT. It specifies CASSSGTGESPLHF.